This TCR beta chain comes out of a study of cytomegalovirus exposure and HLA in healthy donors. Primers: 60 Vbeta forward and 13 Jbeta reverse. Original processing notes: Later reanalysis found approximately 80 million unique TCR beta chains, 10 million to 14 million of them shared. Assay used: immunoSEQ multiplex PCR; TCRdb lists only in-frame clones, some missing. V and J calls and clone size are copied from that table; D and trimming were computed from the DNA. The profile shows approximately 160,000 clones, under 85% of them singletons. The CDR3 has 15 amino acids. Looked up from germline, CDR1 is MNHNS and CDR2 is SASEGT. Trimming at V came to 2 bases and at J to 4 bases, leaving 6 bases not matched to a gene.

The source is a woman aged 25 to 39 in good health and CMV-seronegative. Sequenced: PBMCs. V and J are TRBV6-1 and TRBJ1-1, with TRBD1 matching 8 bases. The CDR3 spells CASSEISTGGTEAFF. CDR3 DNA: TGTGCCAGCAGTGAAATAAGTACAGGGGGCACTGAAGCTTTCTTT.